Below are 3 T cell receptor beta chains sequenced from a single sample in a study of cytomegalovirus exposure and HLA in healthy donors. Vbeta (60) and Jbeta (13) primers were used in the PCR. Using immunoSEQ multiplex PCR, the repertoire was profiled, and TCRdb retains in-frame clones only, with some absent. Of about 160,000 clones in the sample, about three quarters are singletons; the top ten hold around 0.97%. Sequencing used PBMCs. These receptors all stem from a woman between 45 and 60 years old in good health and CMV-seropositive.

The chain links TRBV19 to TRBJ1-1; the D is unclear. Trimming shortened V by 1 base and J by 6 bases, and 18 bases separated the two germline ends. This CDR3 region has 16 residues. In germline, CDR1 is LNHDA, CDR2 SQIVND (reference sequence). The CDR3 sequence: CASSIASGRLVAEAFF. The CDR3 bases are TGTGCCAGTAGTATAGCATCTGGCAGGCTGGTGGCTGAAGCTTTCTTT.

The CDR3 reads CATRQGAGNQPQHF. DNA for the CDR3: TGTGCCACGCGACAGGGGGCGGGCAATCAGCCCCAGCATTTT. The chain recombines TRBV6-5 with TRBJ1-5; 10 bases are a match to TRBD1. Germline V lookup: CDR1 MNHEY, CDR2 SVGAGI. Trimming took 10 bases from V and 2 from J; bases not matched to a gene: 5. CDR3 length equals 14 residues.

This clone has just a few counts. The CDR3 DNA follows: TGTGCCAGCAGCTCACAGGGATTCAATCAGCCCCAGCATTTT. Protein sequence: CASSSQGFNQPQHF. This sequence joins TRBV7-9 and TRBJ1-5; a weak D match, TRBD1 (6 bases). Trimming cost V 4 bases and J 3 bases, with 10 bases left between them. This CDR3 has 14 amino acids. Germline loops: CDR1 SEHNR, CDR2 FQNEAQ (reference sequence).